The 8 T cell receptor beta chains listed next were all sequenced from one sample in a study of T cells in Graves' hyperthyroidism and ophthalmopathy. Template material for amplifying TCR beta CDR3 regions consisted of RNA transcripts. TCR CDR3 underwent first-round RT-PCR with the HTBI primer set. TCRdb redid the calling of the multiplex PCR reads with MiXCR, one entry per CDR3 protein. Of about 560,000 distinct CDR3 sequences listed, around 17% are singletons. Sequenced sample: blood. The receptors stem from a young woman with Graves' hyperthyroidism.

This clonotype was seen a few times. This chain joins TRBV10-2 and TRBJ1-3, with D unclear. Between the trimmed V and J ends, which lost 0 bases and 0 bases, there was a span of 3 bases. Germline-derived CDR1 and CDR2 are WSHSY and SAAADI. This CDR3 region has 14 residues. The CDR3 region has the DNA TGCGCCAGCAGTGAGTCGGGCTCTGGAAACACCATATATTTT. It encodes CASSESGSGNTIYF.

Many counts were recorded for this clonotype. The chain couples TRBV5-1 to TRBJ2-1, with TRBD2 matching over 10 bases. After removal of 7 bases from V and 4 bases from J, the junction contained 5 bases not matched to a gene. The CDR3 has 14 amino acids. CDR1 SGHRS and CDR2 YFSETQ come from the germline V gene. CDR3 coding DNA: TGCGCCAGCCGAGAGCGGGAGGGTTACAATGAGCAGTTCTTC. It specifies CASREREGYNEQFF.

A few counts support this clonotype. The chain is built from TRBV6-1 and TRBJ1-2, with D possibly being TRBD1 (6 bases). The CDR3 sequence is 15 residues long. Between the trimmed V and J ends, which lost 2 bases and 3 bases, there was a span of 13 bases. Germline lookup yields CDR1 MNHNS and CDR2 SASEGT. CDR3 amino acids: CASSERARGDYGYTF. CDR3 nucleotide sequence: TGTGCCAGCAGTGAAAGGGCCAGGGGTGACTATGGCTACACCTTC.

The chain recombines TRBV7-9 with TRBJ1-4, with D possibly matching TRBD1 (5 bases). From germline, CDR1 is SEHNR and CDR2 FQNEAQ (reference sequence). The CDR3 spans 15 residues. The germline V and J ends were trimmed by 1 base and 8 bases, with 14 bases remaining between them. The CDR3 sequence is CASSLEGPPFEKLFF. The CDR3, as DNA: TGTGCCAGCAGCTTAGAGGGACCCCCTTTCGAAAAACTGTTTTTT.

This clonotype showed up many times. The chain carries TRBV12-3 or TRBV12-4 and TRBJ2-2; 11 nucleotides line up with TRBD2. Trimming took 8 bases from V and 6 from J; bases not matched to a gene: 8. This CDR3 has 15 amino acids. Here the CDR3 reads CASSIAGGPAGELFF. Written as DNA, the CDR3 is TGTGCCAGCTCCATAGCGGGAGGGCCGGCCGGGGAGCTGTTTTTT.

This clonotype came up many times. Written as DNA, the CDR3 is TGTGCCAGCAGTGAACACCAAGACACTGAAGCTTTCTTT. It translates to CASSEHQDTEAFF. The genes are TRBV6-1 and TRBJ1-1; no reliable D call. Trimming cost V 2 bases and J 3 bases, with 7 bases left between them. CDR3 length equals 13 residues. The germline V gene has CDR1 MNHNS and CDR2 SASEGT.

This clonotype was counted a few times. In DNA, the CDR3 is TGTGCCAGCACCCACGACACCGGGGAGCTGTTTTTT. Its protein product is CASTHDTGELFF. This chain joins TRBV2 and TRBJ2-2; D gene unclear. Looked up from germline, CDR1 is SNHLY and CDR2 is FYNNEI. The ends were cut back, 7 bases at V and 3 bases at J, with 6 bases in the middle. The CDR3 is 12 amino acids.

V gene TRBV2 combines with J gene TRBJ2-1; D gene ambiguous. The length of the CDR3 is 12 residues. V lost 4 bases and J lost 10, with 11 bases in between. Germline V gene lookup returns CDR1 SNHLY and CDR2 FYNNEI. The CDR3 is CASSGIYQEQFF. The CDR3 bases are TGTGCCAGCAGTGGGATATACCAAGAGCAGTTCTTC.